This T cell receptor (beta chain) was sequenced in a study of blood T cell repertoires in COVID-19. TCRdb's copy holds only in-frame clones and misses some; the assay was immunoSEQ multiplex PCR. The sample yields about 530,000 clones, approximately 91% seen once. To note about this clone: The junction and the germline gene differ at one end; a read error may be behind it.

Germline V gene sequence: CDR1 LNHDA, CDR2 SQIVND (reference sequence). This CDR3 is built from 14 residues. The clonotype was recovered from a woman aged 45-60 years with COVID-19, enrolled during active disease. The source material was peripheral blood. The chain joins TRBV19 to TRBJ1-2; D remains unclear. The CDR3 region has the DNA TGTGCCAGTAGAGAACGCTTTTCCTTCTATGACTACACCTTC. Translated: CASRERFSFYDYTF. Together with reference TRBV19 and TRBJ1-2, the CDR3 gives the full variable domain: DGGITQSPKYLFRKEGQNVTLSCEQNLNHDAMYWYRQDPGQGLRLIYYSQIVNDFQKGDIAEGYSVSREKKESFPLTVTSAQKNPTAFYLCASRERFSFYDYTFGSGTRLTVV.